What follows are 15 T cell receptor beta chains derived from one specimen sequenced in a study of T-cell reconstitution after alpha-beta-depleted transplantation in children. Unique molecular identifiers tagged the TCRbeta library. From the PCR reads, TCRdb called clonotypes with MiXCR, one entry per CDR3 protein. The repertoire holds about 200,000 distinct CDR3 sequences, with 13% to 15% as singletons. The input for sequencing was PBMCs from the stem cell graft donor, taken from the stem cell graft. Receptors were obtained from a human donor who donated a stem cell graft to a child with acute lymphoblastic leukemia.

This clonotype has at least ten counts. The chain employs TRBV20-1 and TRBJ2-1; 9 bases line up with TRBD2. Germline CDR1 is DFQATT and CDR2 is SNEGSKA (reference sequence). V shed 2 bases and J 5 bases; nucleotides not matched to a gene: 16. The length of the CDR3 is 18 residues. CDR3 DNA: TGCAGTGCTAGACGGGCGGGACTAGCTTCCCCTCGGAACAATGAGCAGTTCTTC. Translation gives CSARRAGLASPRNNEQFF.

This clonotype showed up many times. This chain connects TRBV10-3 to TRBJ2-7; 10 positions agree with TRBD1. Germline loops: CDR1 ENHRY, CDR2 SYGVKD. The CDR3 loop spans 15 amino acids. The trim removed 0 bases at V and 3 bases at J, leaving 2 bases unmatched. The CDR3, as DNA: TGTGCCATCAGTGAGTCGAGGACAGGGGGCTACGAGCAGTACTTC. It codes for CAISESRTGGYEQYF.

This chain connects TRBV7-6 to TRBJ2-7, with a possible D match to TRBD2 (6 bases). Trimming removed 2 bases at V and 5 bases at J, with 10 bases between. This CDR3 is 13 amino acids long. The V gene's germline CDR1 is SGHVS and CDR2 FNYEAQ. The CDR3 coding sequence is TGTGCCAGCAGCTTATTCTGGGGGGACGAGCAGTACTTC. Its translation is CASSLFWGDEQYF.

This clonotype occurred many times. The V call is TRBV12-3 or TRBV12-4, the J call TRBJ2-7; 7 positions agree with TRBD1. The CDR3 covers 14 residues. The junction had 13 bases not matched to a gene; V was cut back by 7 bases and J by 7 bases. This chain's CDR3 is CASILTGKKGEQYF. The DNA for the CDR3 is TGTGCCAGCATCCTGACAGGGAAGAAGGGTGAGCAGTACTTC.

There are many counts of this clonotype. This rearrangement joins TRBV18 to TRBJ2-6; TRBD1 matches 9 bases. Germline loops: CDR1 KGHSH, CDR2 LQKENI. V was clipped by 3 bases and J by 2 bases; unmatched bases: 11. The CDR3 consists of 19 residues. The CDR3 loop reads CASSPPDRGAYPGANVLTF. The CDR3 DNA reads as TGTGCCAGCTCACCTCCGGACAGGGGAGCCTACCCTGGGGCCAACGTCCTGACTTTC.

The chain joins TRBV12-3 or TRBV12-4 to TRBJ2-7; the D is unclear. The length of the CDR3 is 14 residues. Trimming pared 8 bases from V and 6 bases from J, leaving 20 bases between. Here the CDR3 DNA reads TGTGCCAGCGGGAAGGTCCCTCGTCCGGGCGAGCAGTACTTC. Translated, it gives CASGKVPRPGEQYF.

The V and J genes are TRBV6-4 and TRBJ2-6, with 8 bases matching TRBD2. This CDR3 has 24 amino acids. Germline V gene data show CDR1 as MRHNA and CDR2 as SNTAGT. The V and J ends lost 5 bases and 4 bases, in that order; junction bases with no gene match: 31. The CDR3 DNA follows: TGTGCCAGCAGTCGCACCATAGTTCGGGGAGCGGGAGTTGGGAACAGTAGAGGGGCCAACGTCCTGACTTTC. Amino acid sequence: CASSRTIVRGAGVGNSRGANVLTF.

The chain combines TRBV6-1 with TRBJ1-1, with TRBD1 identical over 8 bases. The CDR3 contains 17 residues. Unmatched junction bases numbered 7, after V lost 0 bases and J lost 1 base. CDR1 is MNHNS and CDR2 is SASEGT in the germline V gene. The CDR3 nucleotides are TGTGCCAGCAGTGAAGCGTATAGACAGGGGCCGAACACTGAAGCTTTCTTT. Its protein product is CASSEAYRQGPNTEAFF.

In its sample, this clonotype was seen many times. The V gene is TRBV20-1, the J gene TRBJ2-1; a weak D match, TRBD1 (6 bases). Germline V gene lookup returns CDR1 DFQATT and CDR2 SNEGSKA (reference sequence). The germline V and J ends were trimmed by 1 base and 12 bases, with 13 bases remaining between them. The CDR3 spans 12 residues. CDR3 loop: CSARALKGGQFF. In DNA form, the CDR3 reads TGCAGTGCTAGAGCCCTAAAAGGGGGGCAGTTCTTC.

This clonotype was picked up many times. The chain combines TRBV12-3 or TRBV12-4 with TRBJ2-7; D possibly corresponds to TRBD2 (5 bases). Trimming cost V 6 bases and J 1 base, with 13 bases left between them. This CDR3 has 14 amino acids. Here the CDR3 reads CASRGSSGSYEQYF. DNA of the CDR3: TGTGCCAGCAGGGGATCGAGCGGTTCCTACGAGCAGTACTTC.

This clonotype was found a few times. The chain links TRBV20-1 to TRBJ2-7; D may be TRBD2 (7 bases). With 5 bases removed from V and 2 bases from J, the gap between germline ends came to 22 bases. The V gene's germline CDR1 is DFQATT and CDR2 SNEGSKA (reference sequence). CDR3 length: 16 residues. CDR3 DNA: TGCAGTGCTGCGGGGGCTGACTTCTCTACCCCCTACGAGCAGTACTTC. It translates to CSAAGADFSTPYEQYF.

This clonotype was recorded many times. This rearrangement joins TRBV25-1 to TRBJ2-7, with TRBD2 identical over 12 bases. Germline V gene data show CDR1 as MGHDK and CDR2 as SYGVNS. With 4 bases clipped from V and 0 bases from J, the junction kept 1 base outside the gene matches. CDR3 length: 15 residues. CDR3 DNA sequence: TGTGCCAGCAGTGCGACTAGCGGGAGCTCCTACGAGCAGTACTTC. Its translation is CASSATSGSSYEQYF.

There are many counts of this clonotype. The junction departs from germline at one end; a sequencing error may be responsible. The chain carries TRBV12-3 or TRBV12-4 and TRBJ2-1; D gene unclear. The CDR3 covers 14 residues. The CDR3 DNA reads TGTGCCAGCGGTTTCGGACGGACCTACAATGAGCAGTTCTTC. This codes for CASGFGRTYNEQFF.

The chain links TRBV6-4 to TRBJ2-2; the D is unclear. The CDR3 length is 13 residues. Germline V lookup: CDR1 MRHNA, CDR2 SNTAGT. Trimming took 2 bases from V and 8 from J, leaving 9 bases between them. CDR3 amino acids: CASSDPPHGELFF. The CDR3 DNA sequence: TGTGCCAGCAGTGACCCCCCCCATGGGGAGCTGTTTTTT.

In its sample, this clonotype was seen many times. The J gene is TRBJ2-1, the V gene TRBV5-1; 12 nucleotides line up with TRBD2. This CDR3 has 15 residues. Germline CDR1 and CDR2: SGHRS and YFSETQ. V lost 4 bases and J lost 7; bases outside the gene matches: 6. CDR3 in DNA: TGCGCCAGCAGCCAGACTAGCGGGAGTTTGAATGAGCAGTTCTTC. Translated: CASSQTSGSLNEQFF.